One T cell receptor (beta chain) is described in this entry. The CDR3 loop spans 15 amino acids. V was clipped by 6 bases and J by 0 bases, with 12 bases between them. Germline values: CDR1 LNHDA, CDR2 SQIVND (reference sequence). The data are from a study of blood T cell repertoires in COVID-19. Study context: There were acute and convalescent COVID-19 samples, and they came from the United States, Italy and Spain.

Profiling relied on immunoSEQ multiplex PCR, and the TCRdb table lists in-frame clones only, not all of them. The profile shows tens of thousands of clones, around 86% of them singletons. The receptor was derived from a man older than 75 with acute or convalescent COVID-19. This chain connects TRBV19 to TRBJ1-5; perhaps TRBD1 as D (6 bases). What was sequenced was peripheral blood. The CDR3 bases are TGTGCCAGTAGGCTACAGGGAGCTAGCAATCAGCCCCAGCATTTT. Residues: CASRLQGASNQPQHF.